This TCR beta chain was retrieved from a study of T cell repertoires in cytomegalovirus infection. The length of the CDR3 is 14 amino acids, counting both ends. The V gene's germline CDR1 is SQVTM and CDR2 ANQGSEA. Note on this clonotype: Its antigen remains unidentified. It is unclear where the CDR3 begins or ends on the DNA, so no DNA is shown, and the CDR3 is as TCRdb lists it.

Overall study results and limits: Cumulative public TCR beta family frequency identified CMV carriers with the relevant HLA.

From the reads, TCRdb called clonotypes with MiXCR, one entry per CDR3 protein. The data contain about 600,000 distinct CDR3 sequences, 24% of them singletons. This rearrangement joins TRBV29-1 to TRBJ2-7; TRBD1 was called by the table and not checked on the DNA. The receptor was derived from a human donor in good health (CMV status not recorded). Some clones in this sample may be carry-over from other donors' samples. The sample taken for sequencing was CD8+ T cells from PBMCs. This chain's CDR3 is CSVVGQGNRHEQNF.